This T cell receptor beta chain is drawn from a study of control samples from healthy donors and cancer patients. TCRdb's copy holds only in-frame clones and misses some; the assay was immunoSEQ multiplex PCR. The sample has 75,000 to 100,000 clones, 70% to 90% seen once. CDR3 length: 15 residues. Per germline, CDR1 SEHNR and CDR2 FQNEAQ (reference sequence). With V trimmed by 6 bases and J by 3 bases, 10 bases remained unmatched. The receptor was derived from a man younger than 40 in good health. The gene calls are TRBV7-9 and TRBJ1-1, with 7 positions matching TRBD1. Specimen: blood. In nucleotides, the CDR3 is TGTGCCAGCAGAGGACGGAGACAGGGTTACACTGAAGCTTTCTTT. Translated: CASRGRRQGYTEAFF.